This T cell receptor (beta chain) was sequenced during a study of response to subunit inactivated influenza vaccine. Study results and limitations: Only a handful of new T cells, the authors suggested, are recruited with each seasonal influenza vaccination.

TCRdb reprocessed the RT-PCR reads via MiXCR and lists one record per CDR3 protein. The sample holds around 570,000 distinct CDR3 sequences, less than 8% seen once. Trimming took 5 bases from V and 3 from J, leaving 12 bases between them. Per the germline V gene, CDR1 is SGHRS and CDR2 is YFSETQ. The CDR3 sequence is 14 residues long. As to this clonotype: Its antigen remains unidentified.

Sequencing was performed on PBMCs from blood, taken 23 to 25 months after vaccination. This TCR was recovered from a man aged 50-75 years who received an inactivated influenza vaccine. This chain connects TRBV5-1 to TRBJ2-1; D is undetermined. The DNA for the CDR3 is TGCGCCAGCAGTCCTGTGGTAGGCTACAATGAGCAGTTCTTC. This gives the protein CASSPVVGYNEQFF.